This T cell receptor beta chain is drawn from a study of neurological immune-mediated disorders. TCRdb fed the 5' RACE reads into MiXCR, producing one record per CDR3 protein. The sample lists about 80,000 distinct CDR3 sequences, around 6% occurring once. Comments on this clonotype: A read error may explain this, as a much larger clone is one base away.

Time point in this sample: longitudinal time-point 2. Germline loops: CDR1 SQVTM, CDR2 ANQGSEA. V gave up 2 bases and J gave up 0 bases, with 7 bases separating them. The CDR3 is made up of 13 amino acids. V gene TRBV29-1 combines with J gene TRBJ1-2; no clear D. The TCR comes from a woman aged 60 to 75 with multiple sclerosis. The sample comprised PBMCs. The CDR3 coding sequence is TGCAGCGTTGAATTTGGTCCTAACTATGGCTACACCTTC. Residues: CSVEFGPNYGYTF.